The 18 T cell receptor beta chains given below trace back to one sample, sequenced in a study of OX40 agonist ivuxolimab in advanced cancers. The assay was immunoSEQ multiplex PCR, and TCRdb's table has in-frame clones only and misses some. The sample consists of 150,000 to 180,000 clones, 85% to 95% of them appearing once. This sample comprised CD4+ or CD8+ T cells sorted from blood, obtained in a trial of the OX40 agonist ivuxolimab. The receptors derive from an adult with an advanced solid tumor such as melanoma, head and neck, liver or kidney cancer.

The chain recombines TRBV19 with TRBJ2-5, with D possibly TRBD1 on 5 matching bases. The V gene lost 1 base and the J gene lost 3 bases, with 9 bases spanning the gap. The CDR3 extends over 14 amino acids. Per germline, CDR1 LNHDA and CDR2 SQIVND (reference sequence). CDR3 sequence: CASSIGQGEETQYF. CDR3 coding DNA: TGTGCCAGTAGTATAGGGCAGGGTGAAGAGACCCAGTACTTC.

The chain joins TRBV5-1 to TRBJ1-3; D gene unclear. The germline CDR1 and CDR2 sequences are SGHRS and YFSETQ. V lost 0 bases to trimming and J lost 0 bases, with 7 bases between them. The CDR3 loop spans 15 amino acids. Here the CDR3 reads CASSLESSSGNTIYF. Here the CDR3 DNA reads TGCGCCAGCAGCTTGGAAAGTTCCTCTGGAAACACCATATATTTT. The full variable domain, completed using reference TRBV5-1 and TRBJ1-3, is KAGVTQTPRYLIKTRGQQVTLSCSPISGHRSVSWYQQTPGQGLQFLFEYFSETQRNKGNFPGRFSGRQFSNSRSEMNVSTLELGDSALYLCASSLESSSGNTIYFGEGSWLTVV.

V usage is TRBV18 and J usage is TRBJ1-3, with D possibly TRBD1 on 5 matching bases. V lost 5 bases and J 1 base, leaving 15 bases between the germline ends. Germline CDR1 and CDR2: KGHSH and LQKENI. This CDR3 spans 16 amino acids. The CDR3 DNA sequence: TGTGCCAGCTCAACCGGGACTCATCGTTCTGGAAACACCATATATTTT. Protein sequence: CASSTGTHRSGNTIYF.

The V gene is TRBV4-1, the J gene TRBJ2-5; D is possibly TRBD1 (6 bases). The CDR3 loop spans 15 amino acids. V lost 0 bases and J 3 bases, leaving 11 bases between the germline ends. From germline, CDR1 is MGHRA and CDR2 YSYEKL. The CDR3 sequence: CASSQDGGREETQYF. The CDR3, as DNA: TGCGCCAGCAGCCAAGATGGGGGCAGGGAAGAGACCCAGTACTTC.

CDR3 loop: CASSPPPGQGFWNTEAFF. CDR3 sequence (DNA): TGTGCCAGCAGCCCTCCCCCGGGACAGGGGTTTTGGAACACTGAAGCTTTCTTT. The chain joins TRBV11-2 to TRBJ1-1; 10 bases match TRBD1. The CDR3 has 18 amino acids. The trim removed 5 bases at V and 1 base at J, leaving 13 bases unmatched. Germline V gives CDR1 SGHAT, CDR2 FQNNGV.

The chain is built from TRBV28 and TRBJ2-1; 11 positions agree with TRBD2. V shed 5 bases, J shed 4 bases, and the junction held 10 bases outside the gene matches. CDR3 length: 17 residues. Germline-derived CDR1 and CDR2 are MDHEN and SYDVKM. The CDR3 DNA reads TGTGCCAGCAGTCCCCACCCCGGGACTAGCGGATACAATGAGCAGTTCTTC. Residues: CASSPHPGTSGYNEQFF.

V is TRBV6-1 and J is TRBJ1-5, with a tentative D call TRBD1 (6 bases). This CDR3 is built from 15 residues. Germline V gives CDR1 MNHNS, CDR2 SASEGT. With 3 bases removed from V and 6 bases from J, the gap between germline ends came to 15 bases. In DNA form, the CDR3 reads TGTGCCAGCAGTGAGGTATCGGGGGCGGTTCAGCCCCAGCATTTT. This encodes CASSEVSGAVQPQHF.

The chain couples TRBV28 to TRBJ2-1; 11 bases align to TRBD2. With 5 bases clipped from V and 8 bases from J, the junction kept 8 bases outside the gene matches. The CDR3 has 15 residues. The V gene's germline CDR1 is MDHEN and CDR2 SYDVKM. The CDR3 loop reads CASSLTSGSLYEQFF. CDR3 DNA: TGTGCCAGCAGTCTAACTAGCGGGAGTCTCTATGAGCAGTTCTTC. The complete variable domain, with remaining parts taken from reference TRBV28 and TRBJ2-1, reads DVKVTQSSRYLVKRTGEKVFLECVQDMDHENMFWYRQDPGLGLRLIYFSYDVKMKEKGDIPEGYSVSREKKERFSLILESASTNQTSMYLCASSLTSGSLYEQFFGPGTRLTVL.

V gene TRBV5-6 combines with J gene TRBJ2-3; D gene uncertain. The germline V gene encodes CDR1 SGHDT and CDR2 YYEEEE. The CDR3 has 15 amino acids. Trimming took off 0 bases at V and 0 bases at J, with 8 bases between the two ends. Here the CDR3 DNA reads TGTGCCAGCAGCTTGGGCGATCGAAGCACAGATACGCAGTATTTT. Translation: CASSLGDRSTDTQYF.

V is TRBV7-2 and J is TRBJ2-5; 9 bases align to TRBD1. The CDR3 sequence is 14 residues long. The germline CDR1 and CDR2 sequences are SGHTA and FQGNSA. V was pared by 3 bases and J by 5 bases, with 4 bases of the junction left unmatched. The CDR3 here is CASSFGDRVETQYF. CDR3 bases: TGTGCCAGCAGCTTCGGGGACAGGGTCGAGACCCAGTACTTC.

V gene TRBV7-2 combines with J gene TRBJ2-5, with D maybe TRBD2 (6 bases). Germline-derived CDR1 and CDR2 are SGHTA and FQGNSA. V gave up 4 bases and J gave up 4 bases, with 28 bases separating them. This CDR3 comprises 19 residues. The CDR3 region is CASSSPNRSGSMGRETQYF. The CDR3 bases are TGTGCCAGCAGCTCACCCAACCGATCCGGGAGCATGGGGCGAGAGACCCAGTACTTC.

The V call is TRBV5-4, the J call TRBJ2-5, with 7 bases fitting TRBD2. This CDR3 has 11 residues. CDR1 SGHNT and CDR2 YYREEE come from the germline V gene (reference sequence). CDR3 residues: CATGGQETQYF. The CDR3 DNA sequence: TGTGCAACGGGGGGACAAGAGACCCAGTACTTC.

The CDR3 sequence: CASIRSRDWTGELFF. For the CDR3, the DNA is TGTGCCAGCATCAGATCCAGGGATTGGACCGGGGAGCTGTTTTTT. The chain employs TRBV7-9 and TRBJ2-2; D is possibly TRBD1 (5 bases). Germline V gene sequence: CDR1 SEHNR, CDR2 FQNEAQ (reference sequence). The V end lost 7 bases, the J end lost 5 bases, and 17 bases lay between the germline ends. This CDR3 comprises 15 residues.

Comments on this clone: At one boundary the junction diverges from the germline segment, which might be a read error. V usage is TRBV7-7 and J usage is TRBJ1-3, with a weak D call TRBD1 (6 bases). CDR1 and CDR2 from the germline V gene are SSHAT and FNYEAQ (reference sequence). The length of the CDR3 is 14 residues. The DNA of the CDR3 is TGTGCTAGCAGCCCAGGGGCCCCAGGAAACACCATATATTTT. Protein product: CASSPGAPGNTIYF.

This chain connects TRBV4-2 to TRBJ2-7; no clear D. Per germline, CDR1 LGHNA and CDR2 YNFKEQ. V was pared by 1 base and J by 6 bases, with 10 bases between. The CDR3 runs 13 residues. The CDR3 spells CASSQAIGLEQYF. Written as DNA, the CDR3 is TGTGCCAGCAGCCAAGCGATAGGTCTCGAGCAGTACTTC.

The rearrangement links TRBV10-2 to TRBJ1-2; no firm D call. V shed 5 bases and J shed 2 bases, with 3 bases lying between them. The germline CDR1 and CDR2 sequences are WSHSY and SAAADI. CDR3 size: 11 residues. The CDR3 DNA reads as TGCGCCAGCAGTTTCAACTATGGCTACACCTTC. Translating it yields CASSFNYGYTF.

The chain links TRBV12-5 to TRBJ1-4; perhaps TRBD1 as D (6 bases). The CDR3 loop spans 17 amino acids. The V and J ends lost 0 bases and 8 bases respectively, with 19 bases between them. Germline lookup yields CDR1 LGHNT and CDR2 FRNRAP. In nucleotides, the CDR3 is TGTGCTAGTGGTTTGGTACGAGGGGCAGGGGTTATCGAAAAACTGTTTTTT. Residues: CASGLVRGAGVIEKLFF.

This chain connects TRBV20-1 to TRBJ1-5; the D is unclear. In germline, CDR1 is DFQATT, CDR2 SNEGSKA (reference sequence). V dropped 6 bases and J dropped 6 bases, with 3 bases sitting between them. The CDR3 loop spans 9 amino acids. Here the CDR3 reads CSAGQPQHF. The CDR3 DNA reads as TGCAGTGCGGGTCAGCCCCAGCATTTT.